These 27 T cell receptor beta chains were sequenced from one sample in a study of long-term antiretroviral therapy in people with HIV. Researchers report immunoSEQ v3.0 was run at survey level. The assay was immunoSEQ multiplex PCR, and TCRdb's table has in-frame clones only and misses some. The sample lists about 24,000 clones, about 80% seen once, with approximately 6% in the top ten. Material: unsorted PBMCs, obtained 4.4 years after starting antiretroviral therapy. The receptors originated from a man aged 25-45 years with HIV.

The chain is built from TRBV5-7 and TRBJ1-2, with D uncertain. TRBV5-7 qualifies as an ORF whose function is uncertain. The V end lost 4 bases, the J end lost 8 bases, and 12 bases lay between the germline ends. This CDR3 is built from 12 residues. CDR3 loop: CASSPALGGYTF. CDR3 in DNA: TGTGCCAGCAGCCCGGCGCTGGGGGGCTACACCTTC.

CDR3 coding DNA: TGTGCCAGCATCATGAGGCAGGACAGCCAACAGCCCCAGCATTTT. Its protein product is CASIMRQDSQQPQHF. V and J are TRBV28 and TRBJ1-5; TRBD1 might be the D (6 bases). Trimming shortened V by 7 bases and J by 7 bases, and 20 bases separated the two germline ends. CDR3 length: 15 residues. Germline CDR1 and CDR2: MDHEN and SYDVKM.

The V gene is TRBV4-1, the J gene TRBJ1-2, with D perhaps TRBD1 (6 bases). The CDR3 is 14 residues long. CDR1 is MGHRA and CDR2 is YSYEKL in the germline V gene. V lost 1 base to trimming and J lost 5 bases, with 11 bases between them. As DNA, the CDR3 is TGCGCCAGCAGCCAAGGGACAGCCGGTTATGGCTACACCTTC. Translation gives CASSQGTAGYGYTF.

This sequence joins TRBV28 and TRBJ2-4; 9 bases are shared with TRBD1. This CDR3 region has 13 residues. Trimming removed 6 bases from V and 9 bases from J; junction bases left unmatched: 6. Germline values: CDR1 MDHEN, CDR2 SYDVKM. The CDR3 protein is CASRLGQGTIQYF. The DNA of the CDR3 is TGTGCCAGCAGACTGGGACAGGGCACCATTCAGTACTTC.

This chain connects TRBV5-1 to TRBJ1-2, with 8 bases identical to TRBD1. In germline, CDR1 is SGHRS, CDR2 YFSETQ. The CDR3 length is 18 residues. The V and J ends lost 1 base and 3 bases, in that order; junction bases with no gene match: 14. CDR3 loop: CASSLLETTGAGHYGYTF. The CDR3 DNA reads as TGCGCCAGCAGCTTGTTGGAGACGACAGGGGCTGGGCACTATGGCTACACCTTC.

The J gene is TRBJ2-7, the V gene TRBV27, with D uncertain. The length of the CDR3 is 14 residues. Germline V lookup: CDR1 MNHEY, CDR2 SMNVEV (reference sequence). The V end lost 2 bases, the J end lost 5 bases, and 13 bases lay between the germline ends. The CDR3, as DNA: TGTGCCAGCAGTTTAAGGAAAGATTTCAACGAGCAGTACTTC. This codes for CASSLRKDFNEQYF.

This clone was seen only a few times. The V gene is TRBV5-1, the J gene TRBJ2-7; possibly TRBD1 or TRBD2 for D (5 bases each). Germline loops: CDR1 SGHRS, CDR2 YFSETQ. Trimming shortened V by 4 bases and J by 2 bases, and 16 bases separated the two germline ends. The CDR3 extends over 15 amino acids. DNA for the CDR3: TGCGCCAGCAGCCCGCAGGGACGGATAACCTACGAGCAGTACTTC. Its protein is CASSPQGRITYEQYF.

This clone was detected only once. The V gene is TRBV6-5, the J gene TRBJ1-1; D perhaps matches TRBD1 (6 bases). From germline, CDR1 is MNHEY and CDR2 SVGAGI. The ends were cut back, 5 bases at V and 5 bases at J, with 12 bases in the middle. The CDR3 has 13 amino acids. CDR3 residues: CASSQQGSTEAFF. CDR3 DNA: TGTGCCAGCAGTCAACAGGGTAGTACTGAAGCTTTCTTT.

This chain links TRBV9 with TRBJ2-7; 8 bases fit TRBD2. The V segment lost 0 bases and the J segment 7 bases; nucleotides outside the gene matches: 6. There are 14 residues in the CDR3. In germline, CDR1 is SGDLS, CDR2 YYNGEE. CDR3 region: CASSVGGTSLEQYF. In DNA, the CDR3 is TGTGCCAGCAGCGTAGGGGGGACTAGTCTTGAGCAGTACTTC.

This clone turned up a few times. This chain links TRBV4-1 with TRBJ2-7, with D possibly being TRBD2 (5 bases). V shed 4 bases and J shed 6 bases, with 19 bases lying between them. This CDR3 spans 15 amino acids. Germline V gene lookup returns CDR1 MGHRA and CDR2 YSYEKL. The CDR3: CASSPDRDEGGEQYF. CDR3 DNA: TGCGCCAGCAGCCCGGACCGGGATGAAGGAGGCGAGCAGTACTTC.

The chain employs TRBV4-1 and TRBJ1-1; D is perhaps TRBD1 (5 bases). V gave up 0 bases and J gave up 0 bases, with 11 bases separating them. Germline CDR1 reads MGHRA; CDR2 reads YSYEKL. This CDR3 comprises 16 residues. The CDR3 loop reads CASSQDWGTMNTEAFF. The DNA for the CDR3 is TGCGCCAGCAGCCAAGATTGGGGCACTATGAACACTGAAGCTTTCTTT.

This chain connects TRBV7-9 to TRBJ2-6; D may correspond to TRBD1 or TRBD2 (6 bases each). V gave up 5 bases and J gave up 0 bases, with 17 bases separating them. The V gene's germline CDR1 is SEHNR and CDR2 FQNEAQ (reference sequence). This CDR3 contains 18 residues. CDR3 sequence: CASSPRTGAVSGANVLTF. The CDR3 nucleotides are TGTGCCAGCAGCCCCCGTACGGGGGCGGTCTCTGGGGCCAACGTCCTGACTTTC.

The chain carries TRBV5-6 and TRBJ2-7, with 13 bases lining up with TRBD2. The germline CDR1 and CDR2 sequences are SGHDT and YYEEEE. V was clipped by 5 bases and J by 5 bases; unmatched bases: 7. The CDR3 covers 15 residues. The CDR3 loop is CASRVTSGGTNEQYF. The CDR3 bases are TGTGCCAGCAGGGTGACTAGCGGGGGGACAAACGAGCAGTACTTC.

The rearrangement uses TRBV5-6 and TRBJ1-1, with D maybe TRBD1 (6 bases). This CDR3 comprises 11 residues. V shed 6 bases and J shed 8 bases, with 11 bases lying between them. Germline values: CDR1 SGHDT, CDR2 YYEEEE. DNA of the CDR3: TGTGCCAGCAACTTCGGGACAGAAGCTTTCTTT. It yields the protein CASNFGTEAFF.

In regard to this clone: The identical CDR3 is also encoded by other nucleotide sequences in the sample. The chain has TRBV5-1 and TRBJ2-7; D is unresolved. In germline, CDR1 is SGHRS, CDR2 YFSETQ. Trimming shortened V by 2 bases and J by 2 bases, and 8 bases separated the two germline ends. The CDR3 is 13 amino acids. CDR3 nucleotide sequence: TGCGCCAGCAGCTTAAGTGGGGCCTACGAGCAGTACTTC. Protein: CASSLSGAYEQYF.

V is TRBV10-3 and J is TRBJ2-1, with 9 bases that match TRBD2. The length of the CDR3 is 15 residues. V was pared by 9 bases and J by 8 bases, with 14 bases of the junction left unmatched. Germline assignment: CDR1 ENHRY and CDR2 SYGVKD. Here the CDR3 DNA reads TGTGCCATGGGGAGCAAGCGGGAGGCCAGATATGAGCAGTTCTTC. Translation: CAMGSKREARYEQFF.

This chain connects TRBV5-1 to TRBJ1-6, with D possibly being TRBD1 (6 bases). Germline CDR1 is SGHRS and CDR2 is YFSETQ. V gave up 4 bases and J gave up 4 bases, with 9 bases separating them. This CDR3 region has 14 residues. The CDR3 bases are TGCGCCAGCAGCGCTGGACAGTATAATTCACCCCTCCACTTT. Its translation: CASSAGQYNSPLHF.

Here the CDR3 DNA reads TGTGCCAGCAGCCCTAGCGGGGGGGCCCCCGGGGAGCTGTTTTTT. Its translation: CASSPSGGAPGELFF. The V gene is TRBV5-4, the J gene TRBJ2-2, with 12 bases matching TRBD2. Unmatched junction bases numbered 4, after V lost 4 bases and J lost 6 bases. The CDR3 has 15 residues. In germline, CDR1 is SGHNT, CDR2 YYREEE (reference sequence).

Only a few counts were recorded for this clone. The gene calls are TRBV5-1 and TRBJ2-6, with 9 positions matching TRBD1. Germline assignment: CDR1 SGHRS and CDR2 YFSETQ. This CDR3 is built from 17 residues. The junction had 2 bases not matched to a gene; V was cut back by 1 base and J by 0 bases. This CDR3 reads CASSLHRGPSGANVLTF. The DNA of the CDR3 is TGCGCCAGCAGCTTGCACAGGGGGCCCTCTGGGGCCAACGTCCTGACTTTC.

V gene TRBV19 combines with J gene TRBJ1-6, with D possibly being TRBD1 (5 bases). Germline V CDR1 and CDR2: LNHDA, SQIVND (reference sequence). Trimming cost V 6 bases and J 0 bases, with 21 bases left between them. The CDR3 loop spans 19 amino acids. CDR3 DNA: TGTGCCAGTAGGGAGACAGTCGGAACCGGGGGCTCCTATAATTCACCCCTCCACTTT. It encodes CASRETVGTGGSYNSPLHF.

This clone was picked up one time. The chain couples TRBV4-1 to TRBJ1-1; 7 nucleotides match TRBD1. The length of the CDR3 is 12 residues. V trimming: 5 bases; J trimming: 7 bases; junction bases outside the gene matches: 4. CDR1 and CDR2 from the germline V gene are MGHRA and YSYEKL. The CDR3 loop is CASSSRQGEAFF. The CDR3 region has the DNA TGCGCCAGCAGCTCCCGACAGGGTGAAGCTTTCTTT.

The chain uses TRBV7-6 and TRBJ2-7; a possible D gene is TRBD2 (5 bases). V gave up 1 base and J gave up 1 base, with 11 bases separating them. Per the germline V gene, CDR1 is SGHVS and CDR2 is FNYEAQ. The CDR3 extends over 15 amino acids. The CDR3 here is CASSLEGGRSYEQYF. CDR3 sequence (DNA): TGTGCCAGCAGCTTAGAGGGCGGGCGATCCTACGAGCAGTACTTC.

The chain couples TRBV27 to TRBJ2-2; D possibly uses TRBD1 or TRBD2 (6 bases each). The CDR3 is made up of 15 amino acids. The germline gives CDR1 MNHEY, CDR2 SMNVEV (reference sequence). Trimming shortened V by 0 bases and J by 5 bases, and 10 bases separated the two germline ends. This CDR3 is CASSLSGGGTGELFF. The CDR3 coding sequence is TGTGCCAGCAGTTTATCCGGAGGGGGAACCGGGGAGCTGTTTTTT.

The chain recombines TRBV15 with TRBJ1-2; TRBD1 matches 9 bases. Germline-derived CDR1 and CDR2 are LNHNV and YYDKDF (reference sequence). CDR3 length equals 17 residues. Germline trimming cut 1 base from V and 5 bases from J; bases unmatched to any gene: 11. The CDR3 DNA follows: TGTGCCACCAGCAGAGGAGGGACAGGGTTTCTAGGATATGGCTACACCTTC. Amino acid sequence: CATSRGGTGFLGYGYTF. Full variable domain (remainder filled in from reference TRBV15 and TRBJ1-2): DAMVIQNPRYQVTQFGKPVTLSCSQTLNHNVMYWYQQKSSQAPKLLFHYYDKDFNNEADTPDNFQSRRPNTSFCFLDIRSPGLGDTAMYLCATSRGGTGFLGYGYTFGSGTRLTVV.

This sequence joins TRBV28 and TRBJ2-7, with TRBD2 matching over 7 bases. Trimming removed 5 bases from V and 3 bases from J; junction bases left unmatched: 7. This CDR3 comprises 14 residues. CDR1 is MDHEN, CDR2 SYDVKM, per germline. The CDR3 nucleotides are TGTGCCAGCAGTGCCCGGGACTACTTCTACGAGCAGTACTTC. As protein: CASSARDYFYEQYF.

This clone was seen a single time. The V call is TRBV19, the J call TRBJ2-7; possibly TRBD2 for D (5 bases). Trimming removed 2 bases from V and 3 bases from J, with 11 bases in between. Germline lookup yields CDR1 LNHDA and CDR2 SQIVND (reference sequence). This CDR3 is 14 amino acids long. The CDR3 region is CASSINGKNYEQYF. The CDR3 DNA reads as TGTGCCAGTAGTATAAACGGGAAGAACTACGAGCAGTACTTC. The variable domain in full, with the rest retrieved from reference TRBV19 and TRBJ2-7, is DGGITQSPKYLFRKEGQNVTLSCEQNLNHDAMYWYRQDPGQGLRLIYYSQIVNDFQKGDIAEGYSVSREKKESFPLTVTSAQKNPTAFYLCASSINGKNYEQYFGPGTRLTVT.

This chain links TRBV4-1 with TRBJ2-4; maybe TRBD2 (5 bases). Germline V lookup: CDR1 MGHRA, CDR2 YSYEKL. CDR3 length: 16 amino acids. Trimming stripped 1 base from V and 9 bases from J, with 19 bases between. This chain's CDR3 is CASSQAIGLEGVIQYF. For the CDR3, the DNA is TGCGCCAGCAGCCAAGCCATCGGGCTAGAGGGAGTCATTCAGTACTTC.